This TCR beta chain was documented in a study of cytomegalovirus exposure and HLA in healthy donors. Study overall: In an early release, HLA-typed donors contributed 75 million to 85 million unique TCR sequences.

Germline V gene sequence: CDR1 MDHEN, CDR2 SYDVKM. The CDR3 sequence is 14 residues long. V shed 5 bases, J shed 8 bases, and the junction held 7 bases outside the gene matches. Broader study findings: When presence/absence was analysed, sequencing depth was taken to be roughly uniform across donors. A later analysis linked a missense DCLRE1C variant to TCR beta V- and J-gene trimming. Excluded: some indistinguishable V segments such as TRBV6-2 and TRBV6-3.

This clone turned up a few times. What it binds is not known. The PCR was carried out with 60 Vbeta primers and 13 Jbeta primers. The protocol was immunoSEQ multiplex PCR, while the TCRdb copy is restricted to in-frame clones and leaves out a portion. The table records roughly 180,000 clones, more than 70% of them present only once. This receptor was taken from a woman aged 40 to 55 in good health and CMV-seropositive. The chain combines TRBV28 with TRBJ1-2, with TRBD1 identical over 11 bases. Material: PBMCs. The CDR3 DNA sequence: TGTGCCAGCAGTACCGGACAGGGGGCGCGGGGCTACACCTTC. It is translated as CASSTGQGARGYTF.